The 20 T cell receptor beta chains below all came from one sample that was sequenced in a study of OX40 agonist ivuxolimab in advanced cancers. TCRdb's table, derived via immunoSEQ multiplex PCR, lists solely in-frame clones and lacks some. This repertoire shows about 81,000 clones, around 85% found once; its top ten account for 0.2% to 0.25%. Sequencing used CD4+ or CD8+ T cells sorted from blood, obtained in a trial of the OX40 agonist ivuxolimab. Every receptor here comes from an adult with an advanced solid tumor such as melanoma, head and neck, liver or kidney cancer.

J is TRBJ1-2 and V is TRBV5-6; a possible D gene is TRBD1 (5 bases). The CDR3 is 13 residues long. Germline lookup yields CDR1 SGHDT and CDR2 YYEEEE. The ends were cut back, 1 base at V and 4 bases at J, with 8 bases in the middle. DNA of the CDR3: TGTGCCAGCAGCTTGCGACAGATCTATGGCTACACCTTC. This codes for CASSLRQIYGYTF.

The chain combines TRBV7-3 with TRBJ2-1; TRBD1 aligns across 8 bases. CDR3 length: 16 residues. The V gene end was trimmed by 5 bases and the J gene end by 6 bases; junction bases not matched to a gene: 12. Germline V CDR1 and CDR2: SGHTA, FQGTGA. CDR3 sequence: CASSTQGTGSSNEQFF. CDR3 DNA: TGTGCCAGCAGCACCCAAGGGACAGGTAGCAGCAATGAGCAGTTCTTC.

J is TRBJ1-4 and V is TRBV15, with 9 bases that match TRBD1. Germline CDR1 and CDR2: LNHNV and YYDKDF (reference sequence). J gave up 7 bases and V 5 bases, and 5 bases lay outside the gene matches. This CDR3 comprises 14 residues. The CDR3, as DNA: TGTGCCACCAGCGGGGACAGGGTCATTGAAAAACTGTTTTTT. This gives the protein CATSGDRVIEKLFF.

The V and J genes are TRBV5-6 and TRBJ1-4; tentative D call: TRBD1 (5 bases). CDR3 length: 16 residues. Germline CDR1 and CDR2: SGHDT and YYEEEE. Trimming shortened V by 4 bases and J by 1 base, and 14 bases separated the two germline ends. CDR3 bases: TGTGCCAGCAGCCCCGGGAGGGGAGTAACTAATGAAAAACTGTTTTTT. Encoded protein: CASSPGRGVTNEKLFF.

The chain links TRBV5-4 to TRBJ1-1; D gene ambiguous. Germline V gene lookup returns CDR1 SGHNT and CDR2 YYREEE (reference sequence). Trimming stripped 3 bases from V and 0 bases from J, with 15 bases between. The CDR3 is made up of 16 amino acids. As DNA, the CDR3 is TGTGCCAGCAGCTCCCCAGCGGACGGAATGAACACTGAAGCTTTCTTT. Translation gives CASSSPADGMNTEAFF.

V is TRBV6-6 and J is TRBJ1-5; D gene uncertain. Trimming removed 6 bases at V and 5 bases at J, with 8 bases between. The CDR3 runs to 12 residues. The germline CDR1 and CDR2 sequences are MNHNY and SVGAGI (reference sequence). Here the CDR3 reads CASSRPDQPQHF. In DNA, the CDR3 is TGTGCCAGCAGCCGCCCCGATCAGCCCCAGCATTTT.

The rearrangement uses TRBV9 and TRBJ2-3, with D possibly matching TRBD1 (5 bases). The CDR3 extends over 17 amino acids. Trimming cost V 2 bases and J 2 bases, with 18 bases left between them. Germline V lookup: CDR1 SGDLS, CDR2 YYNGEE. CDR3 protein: CASSVGQGTFSTDTQYF. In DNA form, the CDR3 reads TGTGCCAGCAGCGTGGGCCAGGGTACCTTCTCCACAGATACGCAGTATTTT.

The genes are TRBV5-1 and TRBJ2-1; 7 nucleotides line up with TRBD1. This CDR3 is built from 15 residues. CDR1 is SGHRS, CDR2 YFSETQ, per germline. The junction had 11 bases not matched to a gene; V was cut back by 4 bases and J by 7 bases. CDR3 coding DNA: TGCGCCAGCAGCGGGAATCCGGGACAGAGAAATGAGCAGTTCTTC. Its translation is CASSGNPGQRNEQFF.

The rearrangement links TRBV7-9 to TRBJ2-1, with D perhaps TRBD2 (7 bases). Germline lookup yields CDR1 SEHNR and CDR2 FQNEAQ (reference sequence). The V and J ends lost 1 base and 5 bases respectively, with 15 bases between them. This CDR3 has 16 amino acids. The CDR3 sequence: CASSLGGRGGNNEQFF. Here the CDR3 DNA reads TGTGCCAGCAGCTTAGGCGGTAGGGGGGGAAACAATGAGCAGTTCTTC.

CDR3 region: CASSVSGNTIYF. CDR3 nucleotides: TGTGCCAGCAGCGTCTCTGGAAACACCATATATTTT. The chain recombines TRBV28 with TRBJ1-3; the D is unclear. The V end was cut by 6 bases, the J end by 0 bases, with 3 bases between. In germline, CDR1 is MDHEN, CDR2 SYDVKM. CDR3 length equals 12 residues.

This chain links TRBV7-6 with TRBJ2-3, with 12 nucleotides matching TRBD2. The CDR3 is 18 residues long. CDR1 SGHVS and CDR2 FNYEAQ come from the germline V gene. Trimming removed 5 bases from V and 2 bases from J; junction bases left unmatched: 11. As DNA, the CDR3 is TGTGCCAGCAGCCACACGCAGACTAGCGGGAGTCTCACAGATACGCAGTATTTT. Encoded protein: CASSHTQTSGSLTDTQYF. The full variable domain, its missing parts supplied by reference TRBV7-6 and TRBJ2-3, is GAGVSQSPRYKVTKRGQDVALRCDPISGHVSLYWYRQALGQGPEFLTYFNYEAQQDKSGLPNDRFSAERPEGSISTLTIQRTEQRDSAMYRCASSHTQTSGSLTDTQYFGPGTRLTVL.

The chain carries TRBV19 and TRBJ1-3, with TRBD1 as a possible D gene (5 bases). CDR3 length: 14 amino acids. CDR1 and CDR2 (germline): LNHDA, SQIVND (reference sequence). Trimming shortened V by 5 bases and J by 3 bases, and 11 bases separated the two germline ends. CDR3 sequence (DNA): TGTGCCAGTAGTGGGACGGGGATTGGAAACACCATATATTTT. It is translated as CASSGTGIGNTIYF.

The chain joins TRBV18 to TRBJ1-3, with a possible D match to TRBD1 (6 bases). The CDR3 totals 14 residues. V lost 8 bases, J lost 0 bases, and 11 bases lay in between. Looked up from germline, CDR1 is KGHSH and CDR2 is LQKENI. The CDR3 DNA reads TGTGCCAGCCACAGGGTATACTCTGGAAACACCATATATTTT. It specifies CASHRVYSGNTIYF.

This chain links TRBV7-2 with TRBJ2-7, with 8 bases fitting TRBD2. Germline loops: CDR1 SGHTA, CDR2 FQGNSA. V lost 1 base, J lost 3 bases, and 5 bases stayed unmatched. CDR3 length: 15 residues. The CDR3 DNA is TGTGCCAGCAGCTTAGGAGCGGGAGAAGGCTACGAGCAGTACTTC. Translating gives CASSLGAGEGYEQYF.

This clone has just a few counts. The CDR3 nucleotides are TGTGCCAGCTCCCGGGGACGTTCCAATGAAAAACTGTTTTTT. This sequence encodes CASSRGRSNEKLFF. This sequence joins TRBV9 and TRBJ1-4; the D gene is possibly TRBD1 (5 bases). This CDR3 contains 14 residues. Trimming removed 7 bases from V and 5 bases from J, with 15 bases in between. The germline V gene encodes CDR1 SGDLS and CDR2 YYNGEE. Full variable domain (missing parts from reference TRBV9 and TRBJ1-4): DSGVTQTPKHLITATGQRVTLRCSPRSGDLSVYWYQQSLDQGLQFLIQYYNGEERAKGNILERFSAQQFPDLHSELNLSSLELGDSALYFCASSRGRSNEKLFFGSGTQLSVL.

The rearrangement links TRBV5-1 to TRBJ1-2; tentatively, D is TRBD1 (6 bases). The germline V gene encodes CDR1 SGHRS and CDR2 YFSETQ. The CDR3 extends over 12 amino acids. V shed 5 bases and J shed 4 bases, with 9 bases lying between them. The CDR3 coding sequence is TGCGCCAGCAGGGAGGACAGCTATGGCTACACCTTC. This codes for CASREDSYGYTF.

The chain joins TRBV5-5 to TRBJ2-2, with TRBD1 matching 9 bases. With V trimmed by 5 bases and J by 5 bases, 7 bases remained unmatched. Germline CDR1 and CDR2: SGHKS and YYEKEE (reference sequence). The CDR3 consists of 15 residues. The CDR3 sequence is CASSFAGTGTGELFF. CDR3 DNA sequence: TGTGCCAGCAGTTTTGCCGGGACAGGGACCGGGGAGCTGTTTTTT. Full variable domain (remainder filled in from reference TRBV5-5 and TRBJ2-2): DAGVTQSPTHLIKTRGQQVTLRCSPISGHKSVSWYQQVLGQGPQFIFQYYEKEERGRGNFPDRFSARQFPNYSSELNVNALLLGDSALYLCASSFAGTGTGELFFGEGSRLTVL.

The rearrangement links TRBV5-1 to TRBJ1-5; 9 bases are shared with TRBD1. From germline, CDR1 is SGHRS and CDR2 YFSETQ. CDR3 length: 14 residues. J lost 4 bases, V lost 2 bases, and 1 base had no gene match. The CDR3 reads CASSFGTGNQPQHF. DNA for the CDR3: TGCGCCAGCAGCTTTGGGACAGGGAATCAGCCCCAGCATTTT.

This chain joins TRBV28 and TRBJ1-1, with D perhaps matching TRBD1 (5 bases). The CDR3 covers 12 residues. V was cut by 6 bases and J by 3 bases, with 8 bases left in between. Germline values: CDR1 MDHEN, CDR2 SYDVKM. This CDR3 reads CASSEGHTEAFF. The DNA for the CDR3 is TGTGCCAGCAGCGAGGGGCACACTGAAGCTTTCTTT.

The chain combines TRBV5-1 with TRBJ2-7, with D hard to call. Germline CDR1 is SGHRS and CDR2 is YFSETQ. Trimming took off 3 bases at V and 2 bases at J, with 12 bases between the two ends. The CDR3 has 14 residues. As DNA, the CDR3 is TGCGCCAGCAGCTACAGAGCTGGAACCTACGAGCAGTACTTC. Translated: CASSYRAGTYEQYF.